The 19 T cell receptor beta chains in this list originate from one sample, sequenced in a study of T cells after yellow fever vaccination (dated by TCRdb to about 2019). Preparation of the library involved 5' RACE. The sequencer listed for this sample is Illumina NovaSeq 6000. TCRdb reprocessed the public reads (quality trimming at Q25 with fastp, clone calling with MiXCR) and kept in-frame beta chains. Identical CDR3 proteins give one entry, which carries the most common genes and DNA. The sample data list about 310,000 distinct CDR3 sequences, and around 4% of these were observed just once. About a quarter of the sample is held by the ten biggest clonotypes. Sample treatment or condition, as interpreted from the label and publication: live attenuated yellow fever vaccine strain. The sample was PBMCs, taken on the day of the yellow fever booster vaccination. The receptor source for this set is a man in his late teens or twenties who received the YFV17D yellow fever vaccine.

This clonotype was counted at least ten times. The J gene is TRBJ1-1, the V gene TRBV5-1; 7 bases agree with TRBD1. V dropped 2 bases and J dropped 11; count of bases not matched to a gene: 21. Per germline, CDR1 SGHRS and CDR2 YFSETQ. The CDR3 extends over 17 amino acids. The CDR3 DNA reads TGCGCCAGCAGCTTTGGGCCGAAGGTGGTTGGGACAGTCTCGGCTTTCTTT. Translation gives CASSFGPKVVGTVSAFF.

This clonotype came up many times. V is TRBV29-1 and J is TRBJ2-1, with TRBD2 matching over 9 bases. CDR3 length: 13 residues. Germline V lookup: CDR1 SQVTM, CDR2 ANQGSEA. Trimming cost V 2 bases and J 10 bases; bases outside gene matches: 6. CDR3 DNA: TGCAGCGTTGAATCCAGCGGGGGGTTGGAGCAGTTCTTC. Amino acid sequence: CSVESSGGLEQFF.

This clonotype was detected ten times or more. This chain uses TRBV7-2 with TRBJ2-5, with D perhaps being TRBD1 or TRBD2 (5 bases each). The CDR3 is 14 amino acids. Germline assignment: CDR1 SGHTA and CDR2 FQGNSA. Trimming removed 3 bases at V and 3 bases at J, with 11 bases between. CDR3 sequence (DNA): TGTGCCAGCAGCTTGAGGGGCGCGGAAGAGACCCAGTACTTC. It translates to CASSLRGAEETQYF.

V and J are TRBV9 and TRBJ2-5; TRBD2 matches at 12 bases. The trim removed 1 base at V and 2 bases at J, leaving 6 bases unmatched. The germline V gene encodes CDR1 SGDLS and CDR2 YYNGEE. The CDR3 has 17 residues. CDR3 sequence reads: CASSVSPSGGGQETQYF. DNA of the CDR3: TGTGCCAGCAGCGTATCCCCTAGCGGGGGGGGACAAGAGACCCAGTACTTC.

This clonotype was detected ten times or more. The genes are TRBV20-1 and TRBJ2-5, with D perhaps TRBD2 (5 bases). The germline V gene encodes CDR1 DFQATT and CDR2 SNEGSKA (reference sequence). This CDR3 spans 14 amino acids. Trimming took off 4 bases at V and 5 bases at J, with 17 bases between the two ends. CDR3 DNA sequence: TGCAGTGCTACCCTTATGCGGGCCGGGGAGACCCAGTACTTC. Translating gives CSATLMRAGETQYF.

This clonotype was observed a few times. This chain joins TRBV12-3 or TRBV12-4 and TRBJ1-2; D unclear. V was clipped by 2 bases and J by 4 bases, with 11 bases between them. This CDR3 has 14 residues. This CDR3 is CASSLISGSYGYTF. CDR3 sequence (DNA): TGTGCCAGCAGTTTAATCTCGGGAAGCTATGGCTACACCTTC.

The V and J genes are TRBV11-2 and TRBJ2-1; D assignment may be TRBD1 or TRBD2 (6 bases each). V lost 6 bases and J 8 bases, leaving 17 bases between the germline ends. Germline CDR1 SGHAT, CDR2 FQNNGV. CDR3 length: 14 amino acids. CDR3 region: CASSSRVGGDEQFF. The CDR3 DNA follows: TGTGCCAGCAGTTCCCGAGTGGGGGGCGATGAGCAGTTCTTC.

In this sample, this clonotype turned up many times. The chain recombines TRBV7-2 with TRBJ2-1; D unresolved. The V and J ends lost 4 bases and 4 bases respectively, with 8 bases between them. This CDR3 region has 13 residues. Germline loops: CDR1 SGHTA, CDR2 FQGNSA. The CDR3 spells CASSSTRYNEQFF. CDR3 coding DNA: TGTGCCAGCAGCTCGACTCGTTACAATGAGCAGTTCTTC.

The chain has TRBV7-2 and TRBJ2-5; 10 bases line up with TRBD2. The V segment lost 0 bases and the J segment 2 bases; nucleotides outside the gene matches: 3. Germline CDR1 reads SGHTA; CDR2 reads FQGNSA. This CDR3 spans 16 amino acids. DNA for the CDR3: TGTGCCAGCAGCTTAGCCCTAGCGGGGGCACAAGAGACCCAGTACTTC. Its protein product is CASSLALAGAQETQYF.

Ten or more counts support this clonotype. As DNA, the CDR3 is TGTGCCAGCAGCCAAGATCCCCAAAAGCGGGGGGCCGAGCAGTACTTC. Its protein product is CASSQDPQKRGAEQYF. The chain joins TRBV4-2 to TRBJ2-7; TRBD2 matches at 9 bases. V lost 0 bases and J lost 6; bases outside the gene matches: 9. This CDR3 is 16 amino acids long. Germline values: CDR1 LGHNA, CDR2 YNFKEQ.

This clonotype showed up many times. The V call is TRBV18, the J call TRBJ1-6; perhaps TRBD1 as D (5 bases). The germline V gene has CDR1 KGHSH and CDR2 LQKENI. Trimming left V 3 bases short and J 5 bases short, with 11 bases between. The CDR3 sequence is 15 residues long. CDR3 sequence: CASSPTGADNSPLHF. The CDR3 DNA reads as TGTGCCAGCTCACCTACCGGGGCAGATAATTCACCCCTCCACTTT.

This clonotype was picked up many times. Mismatch with germline at one junction end may stem from a read error. The chain has TRBV5-1 and TRBJ2-3; 7 positions agree with TRBD2. CDR3 length: 14 amino acids. Germline-derived CDR1 and CDR2 are SGHRS and YFSETQ. The CDR3 DNA follows: TGTGCCAGCAGCGGGCTAGCGGGCACAGATACGCAGTATTTT. It encodes CASSGLAGTDTQYF.

The table lists this clonotype with a few counts. The chain has TRBV20-1 and TRBJ1-2; D is unresolved. Germline CDR1 reads DFQATT; CDR2 reads SNEGSKA (reference sequence). Trimming removed 5 bases from V and 6 bases from J, with 13 bases in between. This CDR3 region has 12 residues. The CDR3 nucleotides are TGCAGTGCTCGTGCGGGGTGGGATGGCTACACCTTC. This translates into CSARAGWDGYTF.

This clonotype has ten or more counts. The chain is built from TRBV5-6 and TRBJ2-1, with 8 bases that match TRBD2. V shed 0 bases and J 9 bases; nucleotides not matched to a gene: 11. Germline values: CDR1 SGHDT, CDR2 YYEEEE. The CDR3 has 16 residues. For the CDR3, the DNA is TGTGCCAGCAGCTTGGGCGGCGGGGGGATAGTAGGTGAGCAGTTCTTC. Residues: CASSLGGGGIVGEQFF.

The sample holds many counts of this clonotype. V usage is TRBV5-6 and J usage is TRBJ2-5, with 7 bases aligning to TRBD2. Germline assignment: CDR1 SGHDT and CDR2 YYEEEE. This CDR3 spans 14 amino acids. V lost 3 bases, J lost 1 base, and 3 bases stayed unmatched. The CDR3 coding sequence is TGTGCCAGCAGCTGGGGGGGTGCCCAAGAGACCCAGTACTTC. It yields the protein CASSWGGAQETQYF.

The chain links TRBV7-2 to TRBJ2-1, with D possibly called TRBD1 or TRBD2 (5 bases each). The CDR3 runs to 15 residues. The V and J ends lost 8 bases and 0 bases respectively, with 14 bases between them. Germline V gene lookup returns CDR1 SGHTA and CDR2 FQGNSA. The DNA of the CDR3 is TGTGCCAGCGGCCGGGACCGTAGCTCCTACAATGAGCAGTTCTTC. Its protein product is CASGRDRSSYNEQFF.

The chain employs TRBV7-2 and TRBJ1-4; D call uncertain. This CDR3 spans 13 amino acids. Trimming left V 5 bases short and J 7 bases short, with 11 bases between. Looked up from germline, CDR1 is SGHTA and CDR2 is FQGNSA. CDR3 DNA sequence: TGTGCCAGCAGCAGGGCGGGAACTGAAAAACTGTTTTTT. Translated, it gives CASSRAGTEKLFF.

This clonotype was found many times. V is TRBV7-6 and J is TRBJ2-1; D ambiguous. CDR3 length: 16 residues. Germline assignment: CDR1 SGHVS and CDR2 FNYEAQ. Trimming removed 5 bases at V and 1 base at J, with 15 bases between. DNA of the CDR3: TGTGCCAGCAGCCCCCTAAACGGCCATTCCTACAATGAGCAGTTCTTC. Protein sequence: CASSPLNGHSYNEQFF.

This clonotype has at least ten counts. The chain joins TRBV12-3 or TRBV12-4 to TRBJ2-1; D not resolved. Trimming pared 8 bases from V and 10 bases from J, leaving 21 bases between. CDR3 length: 14 residues. The CDR3 DNA follows: TGTGCCAGCCTCCGGGCAGGCGTACAGAAAGAGCAGTTCTTC. Translating it yields CASLRAGVQKEQFF.